The sequence of this TCR beta chain was determined in a study of CD8 T cells in ankylosing spondylitis. V gave up 4 bases and J gave up 5 bases, with 15 bases separating them. This CDR3 spans 15 amino acids. Germline V gene lookup returns CDR1 DFQATT and CDR2 SNEGSKA (reference sequence). Overall study results and limits: Disease-linked clones were found to be CD8+ and relatively rare in peripheral blood.

TCRdb used MiXCR to reprocess the 5' RACE reads, holding one entry per CDR3 protein. This sample has 200,000 to 250,000 distinct CDR3 sequences, with roughly 10% found just once. This clonotype was detected a few times. Its specificity is not known. The sample taken for sequencing was blood, either unsorted or a sorted T cell fraction (not recorded which). The V call is TRBV20-1, the J call TRBJ1-6, with unresolved D. This TCR derives from a male donor with ankylosing spondylitis or in good health (not recorded which). The CDR3 nucleotides are TGCAGTGCTATGGTTGAGCCGGACGATAATTCACCCCTCCACTTT. Amino acids: CSAMVEPDDNSPLHF.